This T cell receptor (beta chain) stems from a study of post-analysis software for immune sequencing data. In the study overall: There were relapsing-remitting, secondary progressive and progressive-relapsing multiple sclerosis among the disease courses included. Broader study findings: Multiple sclerosis patients showed significantly lower normalized Chao1 diversity than controls did. Among five TRBV segments more frequent in patients than controls were TRBV5-6, TRBV5-1 and TRBV20-1.

Unique molecular identifiers had been added to the TCR beta cDNA libraries. TCRdb used MiXCR to reprocess the PCR reads, holding one entry per CDR3 protein. The sample shows some 190,000 distinct CDR3 sequences, over 25% of them seen only once. V shed 1 base, J shed 3 bases, and the junction held 0 bases outside the gene matches. CDR3 length equals 14 residues. Germline CDR1 is GTSNPN and CDR2 is SVGIG (reference sequence). Only a few counts were recorded for this clonotype. No antigen is known for it. This TCR derives from a girl aged 2-17 years with multiple sclerosis. The sequenced sample was blood. The chain uses TRBV30 and TRBJ2-1; 10 bases match TRBD1. CDR3 amino acids: CAWSGDRGYNEQFF. CDR3 in DNA: TGTGCCTGGAGTGGGGACAGGGGCTACAATGAGCAGTTCTTC.